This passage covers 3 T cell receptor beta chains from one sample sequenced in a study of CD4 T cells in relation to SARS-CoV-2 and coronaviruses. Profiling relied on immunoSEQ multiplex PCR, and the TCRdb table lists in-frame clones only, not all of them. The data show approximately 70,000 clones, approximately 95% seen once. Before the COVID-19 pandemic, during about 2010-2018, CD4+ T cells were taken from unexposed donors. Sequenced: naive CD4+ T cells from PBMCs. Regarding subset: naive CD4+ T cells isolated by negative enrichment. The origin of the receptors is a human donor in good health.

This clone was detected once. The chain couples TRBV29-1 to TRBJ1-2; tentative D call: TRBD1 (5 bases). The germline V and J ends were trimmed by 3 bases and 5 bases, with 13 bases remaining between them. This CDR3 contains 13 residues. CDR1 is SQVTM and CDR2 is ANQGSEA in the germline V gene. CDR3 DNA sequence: TGCAGCGTTGAGGAGGGGCGCGGGTATGGCTACACCTTC. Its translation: CSVEEGRGYGYTF.

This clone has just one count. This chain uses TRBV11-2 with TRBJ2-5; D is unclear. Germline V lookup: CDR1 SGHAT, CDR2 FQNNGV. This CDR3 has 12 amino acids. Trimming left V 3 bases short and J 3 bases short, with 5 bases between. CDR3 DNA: TGTGCCAGCAGCTTGGGCAAAGAGACCCAGTACTTC. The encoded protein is CASSLGKETQYF.

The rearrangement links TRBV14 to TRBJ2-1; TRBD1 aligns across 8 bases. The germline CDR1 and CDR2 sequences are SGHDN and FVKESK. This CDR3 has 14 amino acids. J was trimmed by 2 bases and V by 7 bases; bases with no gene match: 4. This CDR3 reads CASKGTGTYNEQFF. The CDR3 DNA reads TGTGCCAGCAAAGGGACAGGCACCTACAATGAGCAGTTCTTC.